This T cell receptor beta chain was documented in a study of post-analysis software for immune sequencing data. Study context: Progressive-relapsing, secondary progressive and relapsing-remitting multiple sclerosis were among the disease courses included.

Unique molecular identifiers featured in each of the TCR beta cDNA libraries. The T cell input of about 0.9 to 11 million gave about half a million cDNA molecules. TCRdb itself ran the PCR reads through MiXCR, one entry per CDR3 protein. The table shows hundreds of thousands of distinct CDR3 sequences, with 25% to 30% occurring only once. Broader study findings: Significantly lower normalized Chao1 diversity was found in patients with multiple sclerosis relative to controls. Five or six TRBV segments appeared more often in patients than in controls, and TRBV5-6, TRBV5-1 and TRBV20-1 were among these.

CDR3 length: 17 residues. Per germline, CDR1 SGHVS and CDR2 FQNEAQ. Trimming pared 1 base from V and 9 bases from J, leaving 19 bases between. For this clonotype: The antigen remains undetermined.

Input material: blood. The receptor's source is a girl aged 10 to 17 with multiple sclerosis. This chain joins TRBV7-8 and TRBJ1-6; TRBD1 is a possible D gene (6 bases). The CDR3 nucleotides read TGTGCCAGCAGCTTAGGCAACGGGGGCCTAGGGGCTTCACCCCTCCACTTT. Its translation: CASSLGNGGLGASPLHF.